This TCR beta chain was captured by sequencing in a study of vaccination and CD4 T cells after COVID-19 (dated 2022 in TCRdb). The study in broad terms: SARS-CoV-2 positivity had been established in the convalescent patients by nasal swab PCR, and mild disease was recorded in eight to ten of these patients and severe disease in one. Six males and four females were included in the convalescent cohort, with two Hispanic individuals, seven Caucasians, two Asians and one multiracial person represented. Participants got two doses of the Pfizer-BioNTech BNT162b2 vaccine (n=8) or two doses of the Moderna mRNA-1273 vaccine (n=2). Post-COVID blood samples from convalescent patients were collected a median of around 100 days after diagnosis, with a range of about 30 to 170 days. Post-vaccine blood samples were obtained a median of around 67 days after the second vaccine dose, with a range of roughly 13 to 250 days. The spike-specific CD4+ TCR repertoire was compared before and after mRNA vaccination in approximately 9 COVID-19 convalescent patients and a handful of infection-naive healthy vaccine recipients.

V is trimmed back by 5 bases and J by 4 bases, and the junction contains 5 bases that no gene match accounts for. For CDR1 and CDR2, the germline V gene lists SGHVS and FNYEAQ. CDR3 length: 14 amino acids, cysteine to phenylalanine. CDR3 DNA is the only sequence kept; it has 42 bases, read in frame from the first base. In regard to this clonotype: Its antigen remains undetermined. No clone much larger than this one lies a single base away; base qualities are absent.

The library was generated by PCR. Sequencing was carried out with an Illumina iSeq 100. As for how the authors treated the data: Non-productive sequences were removed, and CDR3s not starting with C, not ending with F or W, or shorter than 7 amino acids were discarded. Levenshtein distances (stringdist) and unrooted phylogenetic trees (ape) in R version 3.6.1 were used to assess CDR3 homology. TCRdb redid the processing of the public reads, applying fastp at Q25 and MiXCR, and retained in-frame beta chains. Identical CDR3 proteins give one entry, which carries the most common genes and DNA. These V and J calls derive from TCRdb rather than the authors' analysis. This sample has 15,000 to 20,000 distinct CDR3 sequences in its table, and approximately 60% of those were observed once. The ten largest clones represent more than 0.95% of the sample. What the authors observed across the whole study: In convalescent patients, a median roughly 83% of post-vaccine SARS-CoV-2-reactive clones were detected only after vaccination, and vaccine-specific priming was suggested by this finding. Of the vaccine-specific clones in convalescent patients, 304 of 307, or nearly all, reacted only to SARS-CoV-2 spike and did not cross-react with common cold coronaviruses. Although the median number of SARS-CoV-2-reactive clonotypes went up from around 20 after infection to 35 to 40 after vaccination, the increase was not significant. Only a relatively small number of convalescent patients were included in the study, and early timepoints following natural infection were not analyzed.

Positive SARS-CoV-2 PCR tests in the convalescent patients dated from March to December 2020, before Alpha, Beta and Delta variants emerged in the United States. PBMCs were separated from whole blood using Ficoll-Paque Plus gradient centrifugation and then either used fresh or cryopreserved at -140C. The chain joins TRBV7-6 to TRBJ2-5, and TRBD2 aligns with 9 junction nucleotides. This receptor was obtained from a human donor who had recovered from COVID-19. The source was CD4+ T cells from blood, collected after SARS-CoV-2 vaccination. The CDR3 region has the sequence CASSPLAGVETQYF. The DNA sequence follows: TGTGCCAGCAGCCCATTAGCGGGAGTAGAGACCCAGTACTTC.